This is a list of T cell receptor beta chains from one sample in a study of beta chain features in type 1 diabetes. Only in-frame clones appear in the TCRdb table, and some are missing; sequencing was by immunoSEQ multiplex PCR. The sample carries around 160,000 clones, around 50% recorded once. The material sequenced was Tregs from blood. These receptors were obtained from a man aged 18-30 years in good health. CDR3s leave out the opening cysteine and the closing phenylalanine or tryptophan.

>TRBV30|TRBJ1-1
AWQRGLYNTEAF
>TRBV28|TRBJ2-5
ASSLHTGWREQY
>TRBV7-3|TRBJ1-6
ASSLGTANSPLH
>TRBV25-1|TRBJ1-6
ASSEYRGGYNSPLH
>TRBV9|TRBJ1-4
ASSVADRGNEKLF
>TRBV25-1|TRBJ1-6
ASSEVGQNSPLH
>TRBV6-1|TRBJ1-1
ASSELRGLNTEAF
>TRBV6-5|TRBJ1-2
ATGTGDRYYGYT
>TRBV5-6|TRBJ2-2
ASSLLGQGSGELF
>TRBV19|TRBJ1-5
ASSIPGTGLNQPQH
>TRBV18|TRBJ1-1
ASSQDLDTEAF
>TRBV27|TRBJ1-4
ASRGHAAEKLF
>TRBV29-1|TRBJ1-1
SVDGLSYGTEAF
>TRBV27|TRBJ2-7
ASSFNYEQY
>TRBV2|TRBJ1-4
ASRAWDRRSEKLF
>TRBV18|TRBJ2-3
ASSQTSGTDTQY
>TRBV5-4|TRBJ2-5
ASSLVGTGLETQY
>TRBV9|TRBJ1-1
ASSADRGVAEAF
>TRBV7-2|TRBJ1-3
ASSPGETSGNTIY
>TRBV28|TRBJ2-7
ASSLSGPYEQY
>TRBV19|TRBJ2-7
ASSLDRTYEQY
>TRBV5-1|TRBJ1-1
ASSSQTTGRNTEAF
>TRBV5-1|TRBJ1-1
ASSANQGFGEAF
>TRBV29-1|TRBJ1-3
SVEAPQGVRGFTGNTIY
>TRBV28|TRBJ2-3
ASSLWGNTQY
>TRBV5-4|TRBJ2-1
ASSLVSGLAYNEQF
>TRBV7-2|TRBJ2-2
ASSLGSPRAGELF
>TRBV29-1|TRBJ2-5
SVDFAGVRETQY
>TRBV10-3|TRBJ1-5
ARTGESNQPQH
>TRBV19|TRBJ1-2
ASSIIVQGVVDT
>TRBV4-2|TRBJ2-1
ASSQGSGPYNEQF
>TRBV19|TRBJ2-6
ASSRHGLAGGANVLT
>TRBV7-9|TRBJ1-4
ASSLNPGTGNEKLF
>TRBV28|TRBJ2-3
ASSLVRGSPDTQY
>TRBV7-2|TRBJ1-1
ASSSPLRGAEAF
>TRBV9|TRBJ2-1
ASSVVAGVGGEQF
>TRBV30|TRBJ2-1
AWLPGGVPYNEQF
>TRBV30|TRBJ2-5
AWGQAQGTQY
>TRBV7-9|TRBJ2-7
ASSSPPMTSWGDEQY
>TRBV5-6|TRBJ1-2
ASSLGQNYGYT
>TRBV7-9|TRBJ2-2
ASSLRDNTGELF
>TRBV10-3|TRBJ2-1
AISGSSSYNEQF